The rows below give T cell receptor beta chains drawn from one sample of a study of regulatory T cells in long-lasting Graves disease. Each CDR3 protein is one row after TCRdb ran MiXCR on the multiplex PCR reads. The repertoire has about 470,000 distinct CDR3 sequences, 14% to 15% of them found once; the top ten carry approximately 15%. The sample was also reused in another study, on T cells in Graves' hyperthyroidism and ophthalmopathy.

The sequenced sample was peripheral blood mononuclear cells (PBMCs), obtained at new diagnosis, from a patient treated with antithyroid drugs. Receptor source: a woman aged 25 to 39 with Graves disease. Both conserved end residues are part of each CDR3. D genes are given only for firm matches. Clone size is given for some rows only: seen once, a few or many times, or a class if the clone is expanded.

V gene: TRBV7-3
D gene: -
J gene: TRBJ1-2
CDR3 length: 18
clone size: -
CDR3 DNA: TGTGCCAGCAGCTTATCCTCCCGGACAGTATGTTTCTTGTGTGGCTACACCTTC
CDR3 protein: CASSLSSRTVCFLCGYTF

V gene: TRBV5-4
D gene: TRBD1
J gene: TRBJ1-2
CDR3 length: 16
clone size: -
CDR3 DNA: TGTGCCAGCAGCATTTGGTCCAGGGGGCAGGGCTATGGCTACACCTTC
CDR3 protein: CASSIWSRGQGYGYTF

V gene: TRBV10-3
D gene: -
J gene: TRBJ1-2
CDR3 length: 13
clone size: few
CDR3 DNA: TGTGCCATCGGGGCCGAGATGATGGGTGGCTACACCTTC
CDR3 protein: CAIGAEMMGGYTF

V gene: TRBV20-1
D gene: -
J gene: TRBJ2-1
CDR3 length: 13
clone size: many
CDR3 DNA: TGCAGTGCTAGTATTCCGGAAAAGCCTGAGCAGTTCTTC
CDR3 protein: CSASIPEKPEQFF

V gene: TRBV5-1
D gene: -
J gene: TRBJ2-2
CDR3 length: 13
clone size: -
CDR3 DNA: TGCGCCAGCAGCTCTGATGACACCGGGGAGCTGTTTTTT
CDR3 protein: CASSSDDTGELFF

V gene: TRBV20-1
D gene: -
J gene: TRBJ2-1
CDR3 length: 14
clone size: many
CDR3 DNA: TGCAGTGCTAGAGACAGGGGGGACCGAAGTGAGCAGTTCTTC
CDR3 protein: CSARDRGDRSEQFF

V gene: TRBV2
D gene: TRBD1
J gene: TRBJ2-7
CDR3 length: 14
clone size: many
CDR3 DNA: TGTGCCAGCAAAGAACAGGGGCCGAGCTACGAGCAGTACTTC
CDR3 protein: CASKEQGPSYEQYF

V gene: TRBV12-3/TRBV12-4
D gene: -
J gene: TRBJ1-6
CDR3 length: 15
clone size: few
CDR3 DNA: TGTGCCAGCAGTTTAAAGACAGCCCCTAGTCGGACCCTCCACTTT
CDR3 protein: CASSLKTAPSRTLHF

V gene: TRBV28
D gene: -
J gene: TRBJ2-2
CDR3 length: 15
clone size: few
CDR3 DNA: TGTGCCAGCAGTTTGGTCGACAGGACAGACGGGGAGCTGTTTTTT
CDR3 protein: CASSLVDRTDGELFF

V gene: TRBV5-8
D gene: -
J gene: TRBJ2-5
CDR3 length: 13
clone size: many
CDR3 DNA: TGTGCCAGCAGCTTGTCCGGGGCAGAGACCCAGTACTTC
CDR3 protein: CASSLSGAETQYF

V gene: TRBV6-2/TRBV6-3
D gene: -
J gene: TRBJ1-3
CDR3 length: 13
clone size: many
CDR3 DNA: TGTGCCAGCAGCAACGATCCGGGCCACACCATATATTTT
CDR3 protein: CASSNDPGHTIYF

V gene: TRBV6-1
D gene: -
J gene: TRBJ2-3
CDR3 length: 16
clone size: few
CDR3 DNA: TGTGCCAGCAGCCCACGTACGGAGTGGGGCACAGATACGCAGTATTTT
CDR3 protein: CASSPRTEWGTDTQYF

V gene: TRBV6-1
D gene: TRBD1
J gene: TRBJ2-1
CDR3 length: 15
clone size: -
CDR3 DNA: TGTGCCAGCAGACCGACAGGGTCTTCCTACAATGAGCAGTTCTTC
CDR3 protein: CASRPTGSSYNEQFF

V gene: TRBV19
D gene: TRBD2
J gene: TRBJ2-5
CDR3 length: 15
clone size: few
CDR3 DNA: TGTGCCAGTAGACGGGCCAGCGGGAGGGAGGAGACCCAGTACTTC
CDR3 protein: CASRRASGREETQYF

V gene: TRBV6-2/TRBV6-3
D gene: -
J gene: TRBJ2-1
CDR3 length: 15
clone size: many
CDR3 DNA: TGTGCCAGCAGTCAATCAGGGATATCCTACAATGAGCAGTTCTTC
CDR3 protein: CASSQSGISYNEQFF

V gene: TRBV7-3
D gene: -
J gene: TRBJ1-6
CDR3 length: 14
clone size: -
CDR3 DNA: TGTGCCAGCAGCTTAAGCCAGCGAAATTCACCCCTCCACTTT
CDR3 protein: CASSLSQRNSPLHF

V gene: TRBV3-1
D gene: TRBD2
J gene: TRBJ2-3
CDR3 length: 15
clone size: many
CDR3 DNA: TGTGCCAGCAGCGGAGGGACTAGCGGGAGCGATACGCAGTATTTT
CDR3 protein: CASSGGTSGSDTQYF